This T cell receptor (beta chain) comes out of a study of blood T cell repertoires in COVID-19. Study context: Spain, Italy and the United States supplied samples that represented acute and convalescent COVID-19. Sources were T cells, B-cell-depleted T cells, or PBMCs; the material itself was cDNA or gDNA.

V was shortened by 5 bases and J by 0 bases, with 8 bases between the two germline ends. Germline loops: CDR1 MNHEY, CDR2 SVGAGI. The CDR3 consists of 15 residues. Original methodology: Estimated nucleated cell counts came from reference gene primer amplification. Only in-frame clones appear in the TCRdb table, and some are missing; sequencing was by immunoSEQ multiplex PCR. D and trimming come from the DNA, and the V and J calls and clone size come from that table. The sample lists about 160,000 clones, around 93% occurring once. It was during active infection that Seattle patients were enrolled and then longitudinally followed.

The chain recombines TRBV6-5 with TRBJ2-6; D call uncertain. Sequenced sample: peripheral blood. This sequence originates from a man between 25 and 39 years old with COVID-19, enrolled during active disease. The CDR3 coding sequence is TGTGCCAGCAGTCCACACAGCTCTGGGGCCAACGTCCTGACTTTC. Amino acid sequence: CASSPHSSGANVLTF.